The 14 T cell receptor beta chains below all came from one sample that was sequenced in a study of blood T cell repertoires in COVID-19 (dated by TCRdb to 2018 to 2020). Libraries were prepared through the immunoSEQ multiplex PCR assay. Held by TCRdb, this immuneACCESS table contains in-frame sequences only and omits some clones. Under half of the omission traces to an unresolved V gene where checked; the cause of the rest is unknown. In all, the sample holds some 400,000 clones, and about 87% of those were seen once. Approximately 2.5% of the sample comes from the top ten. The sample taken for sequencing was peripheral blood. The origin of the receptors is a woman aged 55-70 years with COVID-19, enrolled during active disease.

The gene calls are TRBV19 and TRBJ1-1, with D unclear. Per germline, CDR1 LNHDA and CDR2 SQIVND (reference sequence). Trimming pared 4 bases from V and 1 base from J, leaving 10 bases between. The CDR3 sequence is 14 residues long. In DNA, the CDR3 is TGTGCCAGTAGTAAGAGGGTGCGGAACACTGAAGCTTTCTTT. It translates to CASSKRVRNTEAFF.

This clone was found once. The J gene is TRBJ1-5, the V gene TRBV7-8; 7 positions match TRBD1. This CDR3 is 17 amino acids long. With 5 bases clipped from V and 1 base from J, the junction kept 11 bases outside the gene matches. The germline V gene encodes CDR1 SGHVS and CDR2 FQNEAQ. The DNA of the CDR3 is TGTGCCAGCAGCCCGAGGTCGGTCAGGGGGAGCAATCAGCCCCAGCATTTT. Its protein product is CASSPRSVRGSNQPQHF.

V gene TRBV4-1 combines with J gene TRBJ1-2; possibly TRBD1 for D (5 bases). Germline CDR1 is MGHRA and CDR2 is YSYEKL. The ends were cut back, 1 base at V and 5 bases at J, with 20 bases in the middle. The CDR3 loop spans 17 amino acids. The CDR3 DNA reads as TGCGCCAGCAGCCAAGGGCCATTCTACAGGACGACTTATGGCTACACCTTC. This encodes CASSQGPFYRTTYGYTF.

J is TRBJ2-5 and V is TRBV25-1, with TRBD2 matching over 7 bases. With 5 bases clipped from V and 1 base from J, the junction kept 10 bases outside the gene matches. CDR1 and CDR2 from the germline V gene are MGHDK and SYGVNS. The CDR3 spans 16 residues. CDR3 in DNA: TGTGCCAGCAGTCCCAGGGTAGCGGGTCGCCAAGAGACCCAGTACTTC. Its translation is CASSPRVAGRQETQYF.

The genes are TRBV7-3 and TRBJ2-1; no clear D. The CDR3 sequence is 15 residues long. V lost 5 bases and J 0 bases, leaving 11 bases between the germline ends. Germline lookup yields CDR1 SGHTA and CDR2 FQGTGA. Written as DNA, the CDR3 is TGTGCCAGCAGCGCCGGGTCGCCCTCCTACAATGAGCAGTTCTTC. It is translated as CASSAGSPSYNEQFF.

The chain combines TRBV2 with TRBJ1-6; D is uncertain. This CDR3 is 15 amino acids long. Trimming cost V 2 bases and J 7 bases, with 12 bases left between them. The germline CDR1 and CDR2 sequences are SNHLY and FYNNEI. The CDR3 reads CASSENGIRNSPLHF. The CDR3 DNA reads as TGTGCCAGCAGTGAAAACGGGATACGGAATTCACCCCTCCACTTT.

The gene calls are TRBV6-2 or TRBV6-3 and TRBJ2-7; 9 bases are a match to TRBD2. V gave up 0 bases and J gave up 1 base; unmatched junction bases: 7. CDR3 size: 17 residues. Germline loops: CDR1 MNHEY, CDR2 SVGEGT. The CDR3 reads CASSYSNRAGGSYEQYF. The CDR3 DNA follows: TGTGCCAGCAGTTACTCGAATAGAGCGGGGGGTTCCTACGAGCAGTACTTC.

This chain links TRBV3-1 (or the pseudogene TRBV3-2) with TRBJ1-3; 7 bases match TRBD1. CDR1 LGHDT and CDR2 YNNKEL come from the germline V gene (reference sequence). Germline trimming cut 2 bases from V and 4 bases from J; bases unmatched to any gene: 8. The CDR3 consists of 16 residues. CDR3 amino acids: CASSQNSGTVGNTIYF. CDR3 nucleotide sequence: TGTGCCAGCAGCCAAAACTCCGGGACAGTAGGAAACACCATATATTTT.

The CDR3 DNA reads as TGTGCCAGCTCGCCCAGGACAGGGGGGGCCGGGACCCTCCACTTT. Its protein product is CASSPRTGGAGTLHF. The genes are TRBV18 and TRBJ1-6; 10 bases are a match to TRBD1. Trimming removed 6 bases from V and 14 bases from J; junction bases left unmatched: 13. The CDR3 sequence is 15 residues long. Germline V CDR1 and CDR2: KGHSH, LQKENI.

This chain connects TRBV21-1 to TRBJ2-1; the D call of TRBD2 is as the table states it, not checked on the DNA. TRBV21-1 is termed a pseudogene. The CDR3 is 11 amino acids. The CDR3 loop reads CASSPRVTQFF. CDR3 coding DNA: TGTGCCAGCAGCCCGCGGGTTACGCAGTTCTTC.

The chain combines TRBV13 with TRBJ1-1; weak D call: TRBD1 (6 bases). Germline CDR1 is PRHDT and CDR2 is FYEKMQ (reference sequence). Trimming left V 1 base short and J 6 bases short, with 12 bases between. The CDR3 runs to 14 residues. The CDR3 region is CASSLVGEGAEAFF. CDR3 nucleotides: TGTGCCAGCAGCTTAGTGGGGGAGGGGGCTGAAGCTTTCTTT. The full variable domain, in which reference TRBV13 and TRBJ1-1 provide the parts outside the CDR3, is AAGVIQSPRHLIKEKRETATLKCYPIPRHDTVYWYQQGPGQDPQFLISFYEKMQSDKGSIPDRFSAQQFSDYHSELNMSSLELGDSALYFCASSLVGEGAEAFFGQGTRLTVV.

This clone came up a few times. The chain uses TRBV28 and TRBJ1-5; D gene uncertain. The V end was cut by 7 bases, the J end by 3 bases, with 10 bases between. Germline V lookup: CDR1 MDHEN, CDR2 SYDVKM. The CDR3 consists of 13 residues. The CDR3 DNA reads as TGTGCCAGCACTCCCGCTAACAATCAGCCCCAGCATTTT. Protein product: CASTPANNQPQHF.

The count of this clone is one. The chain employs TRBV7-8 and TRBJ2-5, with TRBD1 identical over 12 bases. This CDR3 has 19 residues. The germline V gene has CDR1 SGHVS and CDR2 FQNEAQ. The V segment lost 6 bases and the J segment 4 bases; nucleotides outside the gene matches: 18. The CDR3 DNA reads TGTGCCAGCAGGAGGGGAGTGCGCCCGGGACAGGGGGCAGGAGAGACCCAGTACTTC. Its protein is CASRRGVRPGQGAGETQYF.

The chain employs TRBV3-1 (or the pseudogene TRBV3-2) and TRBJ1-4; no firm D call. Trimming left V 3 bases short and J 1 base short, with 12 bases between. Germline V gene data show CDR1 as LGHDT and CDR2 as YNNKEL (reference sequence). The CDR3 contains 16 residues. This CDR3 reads CASSHIVSLTNEKLFF. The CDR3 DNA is TGTGCCAGCAGCCATATAGTAAGCTTAACTAATGAAAAACTGTTTTTT.